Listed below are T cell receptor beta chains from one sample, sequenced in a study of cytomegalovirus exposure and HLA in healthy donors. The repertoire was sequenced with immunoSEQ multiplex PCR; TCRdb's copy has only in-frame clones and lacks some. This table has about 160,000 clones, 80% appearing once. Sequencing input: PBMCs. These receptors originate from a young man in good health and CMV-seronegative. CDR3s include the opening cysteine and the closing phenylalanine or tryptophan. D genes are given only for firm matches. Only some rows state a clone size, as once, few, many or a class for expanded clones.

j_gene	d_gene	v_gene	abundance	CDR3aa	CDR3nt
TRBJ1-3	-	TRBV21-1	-	CASSKDGRGLYF	TGTGCCAGCAGCAAGGACGGCCGAGGGCTATATTTT
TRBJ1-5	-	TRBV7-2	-	CASSYGQYSNQPQHF	TGTGCCAGCAGCTACGGACAATATAGCAATCAGCCCCAGCATTTT
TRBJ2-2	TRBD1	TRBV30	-	CAWSPGQGWAGELFF	TGTGCCTGGAGCCCCGGACAGGGCTGGGCCGGGGAGCTGTTTTTT
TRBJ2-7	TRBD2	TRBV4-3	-	CASSQDGTTIYEQYF	TGCGCCAGCAGCCAAGACGGGACTACGATCTACGAGCAGTACTTC
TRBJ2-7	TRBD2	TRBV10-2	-	CASSPSGYEQYF	TGCGCCAGCTCACCTAGCGGATACGAGCAGTACTTC
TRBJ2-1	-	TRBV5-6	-	CASSLNLAREQFF	TGTGCCAGCAGCTTAAACCTAGCACGTGAGCAGTTCTTC
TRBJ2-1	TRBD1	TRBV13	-	CASSLMGQGHNEQFF	TGTGCCAGCAGCCTAATGGGACAGGGTCACAATGAGCAGTTCTTC
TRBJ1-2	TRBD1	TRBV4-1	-	CASSQEQGAYGYTF	TGCGCCAGCAGCCAGGAACAGGGGGCTTATGGCTACACCTTC
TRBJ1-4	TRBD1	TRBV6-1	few	CASSEGTGLEKLFF	TGTGCCAGCAGTGAAGGGACAGGGTTAGAAAAACTGTTTTTT
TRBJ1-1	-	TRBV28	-	CASKLQGMDTEAFF	TGTGCCAGTAAACTTCAGGGGATGGACACTGAAGCTTTCTTT
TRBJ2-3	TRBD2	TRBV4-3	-	CASSQDALAGRDTQYF	TGCGCCAGCAGCCAAGATGCCCTAGCGGGAAGAGATACGCAGTATTTT
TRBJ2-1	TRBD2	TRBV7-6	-	CASSLNPQRGYSYNEQFF	TGTGCCAGCAGCCTAAACCCCCAGCGGGGTTATTCCTACAATGAGCAGTTCTTC
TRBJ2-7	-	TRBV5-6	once	CASSPETGALRYEQYF	TGTGCCAGCAGCCCCGAGACAGGTGCCCTTCGCTACGAGCAGTACTTC
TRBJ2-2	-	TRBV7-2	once	CASSLVLNLNTGELFF	TGTGCCAGCAGCTTAGTCCTTAACTTGAACACCGGGGAGCTGTTTTTT
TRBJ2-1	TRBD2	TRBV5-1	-	CASRSTSGILNNEQFF	TGCGCCAGCAGAAGCACTAGCGGGATTCTCAACAATGAGCAGTTCTTC
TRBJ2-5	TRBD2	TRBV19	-	CASSPTSGRQETQYF	TGTGCCAGTAGTCCCACTAGCGGAAGGCAAGAGACCCAGTACTTC
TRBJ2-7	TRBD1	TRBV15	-	CATSREPGTGFEQYF	TGTGCCACCAGCAGAGAGCCCGGGACAGGGTTCGAGCAGTACTTC
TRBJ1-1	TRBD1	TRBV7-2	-	CASSSGQVGFTEAFF	TGTGCCAGCAGCTCGGGACAGGTGGGGTTTACTGAAGCTTTCTTT
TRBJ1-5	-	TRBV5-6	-	CASSLEGEYSNQPQHF	TGTGCCAGCAGCTTGGAGGGGGAATATAGCAATCAGCCCCAGCATTTT
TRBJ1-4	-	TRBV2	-	CASISTAGFNEKLFF	TGTGCCAGCATTAGCACGGCAGGGTTTAATGAAAAACTGTTTTTT
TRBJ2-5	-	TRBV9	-	CASSVVGGETQYF	TGTGCCAGCAGCGTAGTTGGCGGGGAGACCCAGTACTTC
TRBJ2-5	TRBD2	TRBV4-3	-	CASSQGFAGGVEETQYF	TGCGCCAGCAGCCAAGGTTTTGCGGGGGGGGTCGAGGAGACCCAGTACTTC
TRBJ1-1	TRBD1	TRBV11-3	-	CASSSSRGTEAFF	TGTGCCAGCAGCTCGTCCAGGGGGACTGAAGCTTTCTTT
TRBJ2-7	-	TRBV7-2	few	CASSSTGSSYEQYF	TGTGCCAGCAGCTCCACAGGAAGCTCCTACGAGCAGTACTTC
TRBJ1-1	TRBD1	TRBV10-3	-	CATLTGSGTEAFF	TGTGCCACTTTGACAGGGTCGGGCACTGAAGCTTTCTTT
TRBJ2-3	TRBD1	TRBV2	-	CASRSQGAADTQYF	TGTGCCAGCAGGTCGCAGGGGGCCGCAGATACGCAGTATTTT
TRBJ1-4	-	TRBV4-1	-	CASTTRLIEKLFF	TGCGCCAGCACCACCAGGCTCATTGAAAAACTGTTTTTT
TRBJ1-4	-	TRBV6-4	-	CAGRGRLGVFEKLFF	TGTGCCGGCCGAGGGCGTCTGGGAGTATTTGAAAAACTGTTTTTT
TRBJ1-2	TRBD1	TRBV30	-	CAWSLQGHGYTF	TGTGCCTGGAGTTTACAGGGGCATGGCTACACCTTC
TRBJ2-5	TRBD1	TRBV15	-	CATSRDRGLEAGETQYF	TGTGCCACCAGCAGAGATAGGGGGCTCGAAGCCGGGGAGACCCAGTACTTC
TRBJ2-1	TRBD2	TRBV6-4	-	CASSDSPAGGQNEQFF	TGTGCCAGCAGTGACTCTCCAGCGGGGGGGCAGAATGAGCAGTTCTTC
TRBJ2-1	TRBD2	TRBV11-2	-	CASSTQRDWANEQFF	TGTGCCAGCAGCACCCAGCGGGACTGGGCGAATGAGCAGTTCTTC
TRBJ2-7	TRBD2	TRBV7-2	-	CASSFRLAGLTYEQYF	TGTGCCAGCAGCTTTCGACTAGCGGGACTAACCTACGAGCAGTACTTC
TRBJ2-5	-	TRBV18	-	CASSPGTTKETQYF	TGTGCCAGCTCACCTGGGACAACAAAAGAGACCCAGTACTTC
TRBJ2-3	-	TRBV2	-	CASSATGNGIQLPTDTQYF	TGTGCCAGCAGTGCGACCGGGAACGGTATTCAGTTGCCCACAGATACGCAGTATTTT
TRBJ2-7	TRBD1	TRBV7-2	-	CASSRTRTGNSYEQYF	TGTGCCAGCAGTAGGACCCGGACAGGGAACTCCTACGAGCAGTACTTC
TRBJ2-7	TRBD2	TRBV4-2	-	CASSQSTGTSSFLTYEQYF	TGTGCCAGCAGCCAGTCTACCGGGACTAGTTCGTTCCTGACATACGAGCAGTACTTC
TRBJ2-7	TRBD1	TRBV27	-	CATRKDRPSYEQYF	TGTGCCACCAGAAAGGACAGGCCCTCCTACGAGCAGTACTTC
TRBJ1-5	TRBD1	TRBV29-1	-	CSVPEGTGGNSNQPQHF	TGCAGCGTTCCCGAGGGGACAGGGGGAAATAGCAATCAGCCCCAGCATTTT
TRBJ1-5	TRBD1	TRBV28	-	CASSSDRGPFSNQPQHF	TGTGCCAGCAGCTCGGACAGGGGGCCTTTTAGCAATCAGCCCCAGCATTTT
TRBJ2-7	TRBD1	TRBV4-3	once	CASSQGDRGLPYEQYF	TGCGCCAGCAGCCAAGGGGACAGGGGGCTCCCCTACGAGCAGTACTTC
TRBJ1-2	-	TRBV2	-	CASSEEQGLDYGYTF	TGTGCCAGCAGTGAGGAACAGGGATTGGACTATGGCTACACCTTC
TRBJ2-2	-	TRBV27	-	CASSLIRANTGELFF	TGTGCCAGCAGTTTAATCAGGGCGAACACCGGGGAGCTGTTTTTT
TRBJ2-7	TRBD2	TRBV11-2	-	CASSLDSWVAGVHEQYF	TGTGCCAGCAGCTTAGATAGCTGGGTAGCGGGAGTTCACGAGCAGTACTTC
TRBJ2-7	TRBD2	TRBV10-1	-	CASSESGTSAYEQYF	TGCGCCAGCAGTGAGTCGGGGACTAGCGCCTACGAGCAGTACTTC
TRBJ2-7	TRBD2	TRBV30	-	CAWSGVGGSLYEQYF	TGTGCCTGGAGTGGGGTAGGCGGGAGTCTTTACGAGCAGTACTTC
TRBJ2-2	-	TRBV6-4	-	CASSEQGDTGELFF	TGTGCCAGCAGTGAACAAGGAGACACCGGGGAGCTGTTTTTT
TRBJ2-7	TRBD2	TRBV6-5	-	CASSYFPGTSSSEQYF	TGTGCCAGCAGTTACTTTCCCGGGACTAGTTCCTCCGAGCAGTACTTC
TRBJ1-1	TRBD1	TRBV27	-	CASKLTGGTEAFF	TGTGCCAGCAAACTCACAGGGGGCACTGAAGCTTTCTTT
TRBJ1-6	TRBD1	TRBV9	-	CASSLYSGQVNSPLHF	TGTGCCAGCAGCTTATACTCGGGACAGGTTAATTCACCCCTCCACTTT
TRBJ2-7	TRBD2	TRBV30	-	CAWSVTAGANHEQYF	TGTGCCTGGAGTGTTACGGCGGGAGCTAACCACGAGCAGTACTTC
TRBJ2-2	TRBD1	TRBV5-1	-	CASRKPGTGSGELFF	TGCGCCAGCAGGAAACCCGGGACAGGGTCTGGGGAGCTGTTTTTT
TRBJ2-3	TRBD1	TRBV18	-	CASSREDRAQDTQYF	TGTGCCAGCTCACGAGAGGACAGGGCTCAAGATACGCAGTATTTT
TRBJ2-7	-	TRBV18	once	CASSPTREGYEQYF	TGTGCCAGCTCACCCACGCGGGAAGGCTACGAGCAGTACTTC